This entry lists 32 T cell receptor beta chains sequenced from one sample in a study of cytomegalovirus exposure and HLA in healthy donors. Amplification used 60 Vbeta primers and 13 Jbeta primers. Clones were sequenced by immunoSEQ multiplex PCR, and TCRdb holds only the in-frame ones, with some missing. The sample consists of around 120,000 clones, under 80% of them appearing once. The specimen was PBMCs. These receptor sequences come from a man aged 60-69 years in good health and CMV-seropositive.

The chain uses TRBV14 and TRBJ2-7, with D possibly TRBD1 on 6 matching bases. Germline V gene sequence: CDR1 SGHDN, CDR2 FVKESK. Trimming took 2 bases from V and 2 from J, leaving 7 bases between them. This CDR3 is built from 13 residues. The CDR3 DNA reads as TGTGCCAGCAGCCAATGGACAGCCTACGAGCAGTACTTC. Amino acids: CASSQWTAYEQYF. Variable domain in full (rest from reference TRBV14 and TRBJ2-7): EAGVTQFPSHSVIEKGQTVTLRCDPISGHDNLYWYRRVMGKEIKFLLHFVKESKQDESGMPNNRFLAERTGGTYSTLKVQPAELEDSGVYFCASSQWTAYEQYFGPGTRLTVT.

On this clone: Different DNA sequences within this sample yield the same CDR3. The DNA of the CDR3 is TGTGCCAGCAGCCCCGACAGGGGGCGGACAGATACGCAGTATTTT. Residues: CASSPDRGRTDTQYF. This chain connects TRBV5-4 to TRBJ2-3; TRBD1 matches at 10 bases. This CDR3 region has 15 residues. The V segment lost 4 bases and the J segment 3 bases; nucleotides outside the gene matches: 5. CDR1 is SGHNT, CDR2 YYREEE, per germline (reference sequence).

The V gene is TRBV7-9, the J gene TRBJ2-5, with TRBD2 matching over 8 bases. The CDR3 totals 17 residues. Looked up from germline, CDR1 is SEHNR and CDR2 is FQNEAQ (reference sequence). V shed 4 bases, J shed 2 bases, and the junction held 12 bases outside the gene matches. Here the CDR3 DNA reads TGTGCCAGCAGCTCCTTTCCGGGGGGGCTTCGGCAAGAGACCCAGTACTTC. Amino acids: CASSSFPGGLRQETQYF.

This clone has more than one count but fewer than ten. The chain carries TRBV27 and TRBJ2-2, with 14 bases aligning to TRBD2. J gave up 5 bases and V 5 bases, and 7 bases lay outside the gene matches. The CDR3 spans 17 residues. Per germline, CDR1 MNHEY and CDR2 SMNVEV (reference sequence). The CDR3 DNA is TGTGCCAGCAGTCATCGGACTAGCGGGAGGACAACCGGGGAGCTGTTTTTT. Translated: CASSHRTSGRTTGELFF.

This chain joins TRBV30 and TRBJ1-2; D call uncertain. Germline-derived CDR1 and CDR2 are GTSNPN and SVGIG (reference sequence). This CDR3 region has 10 residues. Between the trimmed V and J ends, which lost 6 bases and 7 bases, there was a span of 9 bases. The DNA of the CDR3 is TGTGCCTGCTTGGGGAGTGGCTACACCTTC. Translating gives CACLGSGYTF.

This clone was counted only a few times. This rearrangement joins TRBV2 to TRBJ1-2; 10 positions match TRBD1. The trim removed 7 bases at V and 6 bases at J, leaving 5 bases unmatched. Germline lookup yields CDR1 SNHLY and CDR2 FYNNEI. The CDR3 is 13 amino acids. The CDR3 nucleotides read TGTGCCAGCAATCGGGACAGGGGCGATGGCTACACCTTC. This gives the protein CASNRDRGDGYTF.

The rearrangement joins TRBV10-3 to TRBJ1-1; D is undetermined. V dropped 2 bases and J dropped 3 bases, with 16 bases sitting between them. Germline V gene lookup returns CDR1 ENHRY and CDR2 SYGVKD. The CDR3 is made up of 16 amino acids. The CDR3 DNA reads TGTGCCATCAGTGAGAGTGGCCACCTAGGAGACACTGAAGCTTTCTTT. Protein: CAISESGHLGDTEAFF.

Remarks on this clone: At one end, the junction sequence differs from germline, possibly due to a read error. The CDR3, as DNA: TGTGCTAGCAGCTTAGGACTAGCCGGAGGGGGCGGGGAGCTGTTTTTT. Its protein is CASSLGLAGGGGELFF. The V and J genes are TRBV7-7 and TRBJ2-2; 8 bases line up with TRBD2. This CDR3 has 16 amino acids. Germline lookup yields CDR1 SSHAT and CDR2 FNYEAQ (reference sequence).

The genes are TRBV19 and TRBJ2-3, with 11 bases lining up with TRBD1. Germline assignment: CDR1 LNHDA and CDR2 SQIVND (reference sequence). V dropped 4 bases and J dropped 3; count of bases not matched to a gene: 3. CDR3 length: 15 amino acids. The CDR3 here is CASSRGQGETDTQYF. The DNA for the CDR3 is TGTGCCAGTAGTAGGGGACAGGGGGAGACAGATACGCAGTATTTT.

The chain is built from TRBV7-9 and TRBJ2-5; a possible D gene is TRBD2 (5 bases). This CDR3 is built from 15 residues. V gave up 4 bases and J gave up 1 base, with 13 bases separating them. Germline V CDR1 and CDR2: SEHNR, FQNEAQ (reference sequence). The chain's CDR3 is CASSSRDRGQETQYF. CDR3 sequence (DNA): TGTGCCAGCAGCTCGAGGGATCGGGGCCAAGAGACCCAGTACTTC.

This chain uses TRBV4-1 with TRBJ1-3; D unclear. CDR1 and CDR2 from the germline V gene are MGHRA and YSYEKL. Trimming stripped 1 base from V and 4 bases from J, with 14 bases between. The CDR3 covers 16 residues. In DNA, the CDR3 is TGCGCCAGCAGCCAAGGATTGGGCGGAGGAGGAAACACCATATATTTT. This gives the protein CASSQGLGGGGNTIYF.

The V call is TRBV5-4, the J call TRBJ1-1, with TRBD1 identical over 9 bases. V dropped 2 bases and J dropped 5; count of bases not matched to a gene: 7. The CDR3 spans 15 residues. The germline V gene has CDR1 SGHNT and CDR2 YYREEE (reference sequence). The CDR3 region has the DNA TGTGCCAGCAGCTTACCCAGACAGGGGGTGACTGAAGCTTTCTTT. This sequence encodes CASSLPRQGVTEAFF.

This clone appeared once. This chain links TRBV7-3 with TRBJ1-2, with D perhaps TRBD1 (5 bases). V lost 4 bases and J lost 4, with 16 bases in between. This CDR3 is built from 15 residues. Germline assignment: CDR1 SGHTA and CDR2 FQGTGA. CDR3 protein: CASSSTSAGVYGYTF. CDR3 nucleotide sequence: TGTGCCAGCAGCTCCACAAGTGCGGGGGTCTATGGCTACACCTTC.

This clone was seen a few times. The rearrangement links TRBV6-4 to TRBJ1-1, with D possibly being TRBD1 (6 bases). Trimming left V 5 bases short and J 1 base short, with 11 bases between. The length of the CDR3 is 14 residues. Germline assignment: CDR1 MRHNA and CDR2 SNTAGT. CDR3 coding DNA: TGTGCCAGCAGTCCGGGACACGAGAACACTGAAGCTTTCTTT. The encoded protein is CASSPGHENTEAFF.

The rearrangement links TRBV30 to TRBJ1-1; the D is unclear. Trimming took off 4 bases at V and 1 base at J, with 7 bases between the two ends. The CDR3 spans 12 residues. CDR1 is GTSNPN, CDR2 SVGIG, per germline (reference sequence). For the CDR3, the DNA is TGTGCCTGGACCCGACAGAACACTGAAGCTTTCTTT. Amino acid sequence: CAWTRQNTEAFF.

J is TRBJ1-1 and V is TRBV2, with 7 bases aligning to TRBD1. Germline trimming cut 6 bases from V and 4 bases from J; bases unmatched to any gene: 8. Germline V CDR1 and CDR2: SNHLY, FYNNEI. This CDR3 has 14 amino acids. Here the CDR3 reads CASRVTGFGTEAFF. DNA of the CDR3: TGTGCCAGCAGGGTGACAGGGTTCGGCACTGAAGCTTTCTTT.

The chain links TRBV5-5 to TRBJ2-3, with 8 nucleotides matching TRBD1. CDR1 SGHKS and CDR2 YYEKEE come from the germline V gene (reference sequence). V dropped 6 bases and J dropped 2; count of bases not matched to a gene: 5. The CDR3 runs 14 residues. CDR3: CASTSDRVTDTQYF. In DNA form, the CDR3 reads TGTGCCAGCACCTCGGACAGGGTCACAGATACGCAGTATTTT.

The J gene is TRBJ1-1, the V gene TRBV11-3; D gene uncertain. The germline CDR1 and CDR2 sequences are SGHNT and YENEEA. V lost 1 base and J 3 bases, leaving 6 bases between the germline ends. The length of the CDR3 is 13 residues. CDR3 region: CASSLVRDTEAFF. The DNA of the CDR3 is TGTGCCAGCAGCTTAGTGAGGGACACTGAAGCTTTCTTT.

This chain joins TRBV29-1 and TRBJ2-7, with D possibly matching TRBD1 (6 bases). The CDR3 has 12 amino acids. Germline CDR1 and CDR2: SQVTM and ANQGSEA. V was pared by 6 bases and J by 2 bases, with 11 bases between. The CDR3 loop reads CSVLRGTYEQYF. The CDR3 DNA reads as TGCAGCGTCCTCAGGGGAACCTACGAGCAGTACTTC.

CDR3 residues: CASSGGLAGGNEQFF. CDR3 DNA sequence: TGTGCCAGCAGTGGAGGCCTAGCGGGAGGCAATGAGCAGTTCTTC. The V and J genes are TRBV6-4 and TRBJ2-1; 11 positions agree with TRBD2. V was pared by 4 bases and J by 6 bases, with 5 bases of the junction left unmatched. The germline CDR1 and CDR2 sequences are MRHNA and SNTAGT. The CDR3 is made up of 15 amino acids.

The V and J genes are TRBV19 and TRBJ2-6; possible D gene TRBD1, 5 bases. CDR3 length: 17 residues. V shed 5 bases and J shed 4 bases, with 18 bases lying between them. Germline CDR1 is LNHDA and CDR2 is SQIVND (reference sequence). The chain's CDR3 is CASSPAVGALGANVLTF. DNA for the CDR3: TGTGCCAGTAGTCCCGCCGTTGGGGCGTTAGGGGCCAACGTCCTGACTTTC.

The genes are TRBV29-1 and TRBJ2-3; 11 nucleotides align to TRBD2. Trimming took 3 bases from V and 5 from J; bases not matched to a gene: 22. The CDR3 covers 20 residues. Germline V gene sequence: CDR1 SQVTM, CDR2 ANQGSEA. The CDR3 DNA reads TGCAGCGTTGAGGGGGACAGGGTGGGAGCTAGCGGGGGGTATGGAGATACGCAGTATTTT. This gives the protein CSVEGDRVGASGGYGDTQYF.

This chain connects TRBV5-4 to TRBJ2-7, with TRBD1 matching over 11 bases. The CDR3 has 15 residues. From germline, CDR1 is SGHNT and CDR2 YYREEE (reference sequence). V lost 2 bases to trimming and J lost 2 bases; unmatched junction nucleotides: 3. CDR3 nucleotides: TGTGCCAGCAGCTTCCCGGGACAGGGGGCCTACGAGCAGTACTTC. It translates to CASSFPGQGAYEQYF. Variable domain in full (rest from reference TRBV5-4 and TRBJ2-7): ETGVTQSPTHLIKTRGQQVTLRCSSQSGHNTVSWYQQALGQGPQFIFQYYREEENGRGNFPPRFSGLQFPNYSSELNVNALELDDSALYLCASSFPGQGAYEQYFGPGTRLTVT.

The CDR3 loop reads CASSPRQANNSPLHF. The CDR3 coding sequence is TGTGCCAGCAGTCCCCGACAGGCAAATAATTCACCCCTCCACTTT. J is TRBJ1-6 and V is TRBV6-1, with a possible D match to TRBD1 (6 bases). The CDR3 sequence is 15 residues long. The V gene's germline CDR1 is MNHNS and CDR2 SASEGT. V lost 5 bases, J lost 5 bases, and 13 bases lay in between.

The genes are TRBV2 and TRBJ2-5; 10 positions agree with TRBD1. CDR1 and CDR2 from the germline V gene are SNHLY and FYNNEI. V gave up 6 bases and J gave up 11 bases; unmatched junction bases: 6. The CDR3 sequence is 12 residues long. DNA of the CDR3: TGTGCCAGCAGCCCGGGACAGGGGTGGCAGTACTTC. Translation gives CASSPGQGWQYF.

CDR3 loop: CASRVQGPGTEAFF. The CDR3 nucleotides read TGTGCCAGCAGGGTCCAGGGGCCGGGCACTGAAGCTTTCTTT. V and J are TRBV27 and TRBJ1-1; TRBD1 might be the D (6 bases). The CDR3 is 14 residues long. Between the trimmed V and J ends, which lost 6 bases and 4 bases, there was a span of 15 bases. CDR1 is MNHEY, CDR2 SMNVEV, per germline (reference sequence).

The chain is built from TRBV4-1 and TRBJ2-7; 11 bases fit TRBD2. Trimming at V came to 2 bases and at J to 2 bases, leaving 5 bases not matched to a gene. There are 16 residues in the CDR3. Germline assignment: CDR1 MGHRA and CDR2 YSYEKL. In DNA, the CDR3 is TGCGCCAGCAGCCAACCGACTAGCGGGGCCCCCTACGAGCAGTACTTC. Translated: CASSQPTSGAPYEQYF.

J is TRBJ2-1 and V is TRBV5-1; 10 bases match TRBD2. The germline CDR1 and CDR2 sequences are SGHRS and YFSETQ. V dropped 4 bases and J dropped 7; count of bases not matched to a gene: 14. The CDR3 has 17 amino acids. DNA of the CDR3: TGCGCCAGCAGCAACCCCGGGACTAGCGCCCGATCGAATGAGCAGTTCTTC. As protein: CASSNPGTSARSNEQFF.

V and J are TRBV7-2 and TRBJ2-3, with 15 nucleotides matching TRBD2. The V gene's germline CDR1 is SGHTA and CDR2 FQGNSA. The CDR3 contains 17 residues. V lost 4 bases and J lost 4; bases outside the gene matches: 6. This CDR3 reads CASSYGLAGGPSDTQYF. The CDR3 coding sequence is TGTGCCAGCAGCTACGGACTAGCGGGGGGGCCGTCAGATACGCAGTATTTT. Full variable domain (remainder filled in from reference TRBV7-2 and TRBJ2-3): GAGVSQSPSNKVTEKGKDVELRCDPISGHTALYWYRQSLGQGLEFLIYFQGNSAPDKSGLPSDRFSAERTGGSVSTLTIQRTQQEDSAVYLCASSYGLAGGPSDTQYFGPGTRLTVL.

The V call is TRBV5-1, the J call TRBJ2-1; TRBD2 is a possible D gene (5 bases). From germline, CDR1 is SGHRS and CDR2 YFSETQ. V was trimmed by 0 bases and J by 15 bases, leaving 19 bases between them. This CDR3 is 14 amino acids long. The CDR3 coding sequence is TGCGCCAGCAGCTTGGTCCGGACTCAACCTGGGCGGTTCTTC. Translating it yields CASSLVRTQPGRFF.

CDR3 coding DNA: TGCGCCAGCAGCAGGGACACTGCGTCCAACACTGAAGCTTTCTTT. It encodes CASSRDTASNTEAFF. The chain is built from TRBV5-1 and TRBJ1-1; D is perhaps TRBD1 (6 bases). Germline V gene lookup returns CDR1 SGHRS and CDR2 YFSETQ. The length of the CDR3 is 15 residues. V gave up 4 bases and J gave up 2 bases, with 15 bases separating them.

The rearrangement uses TRBV19 and TRBJ2-5, with 7 bases aligning to TRBD2. Germline loops: CDR1 LNHDA, CDR2 SQIVND (reference sequence). V trimming: 6 bases; J trimming: 5 bases; junction bases outside the gene matches: 6. The CDR3 contains 13 residues. DNA of the CDR3: TGTGCCAGTAGAGGGAGGGGTGGCGAGACCCAGTACTTC. It encodes CASRGRGGETQYF.